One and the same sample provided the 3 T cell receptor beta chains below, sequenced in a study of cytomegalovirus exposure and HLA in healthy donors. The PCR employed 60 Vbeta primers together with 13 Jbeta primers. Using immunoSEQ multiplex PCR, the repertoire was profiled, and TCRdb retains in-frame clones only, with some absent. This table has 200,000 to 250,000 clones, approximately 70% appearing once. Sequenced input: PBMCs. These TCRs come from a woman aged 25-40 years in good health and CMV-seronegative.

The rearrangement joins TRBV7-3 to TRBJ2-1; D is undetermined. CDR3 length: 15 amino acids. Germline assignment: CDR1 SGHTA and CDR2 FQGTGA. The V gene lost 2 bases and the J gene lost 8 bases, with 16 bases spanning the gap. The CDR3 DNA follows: TGTGCCAGCAGCTTAGAGGCTGCCGGATTCCATGAGCAGTTCTTC. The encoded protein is CASSLEAAGFHEQFF.

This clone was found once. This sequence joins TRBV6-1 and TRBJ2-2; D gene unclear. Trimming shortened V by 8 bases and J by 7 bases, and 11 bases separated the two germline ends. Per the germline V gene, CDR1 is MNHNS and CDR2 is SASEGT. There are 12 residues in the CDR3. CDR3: CASSLPGGELFF. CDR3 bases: TGTGCCAGCTCGCTTCCCGGCGGGGAGCTGTTTTTT.

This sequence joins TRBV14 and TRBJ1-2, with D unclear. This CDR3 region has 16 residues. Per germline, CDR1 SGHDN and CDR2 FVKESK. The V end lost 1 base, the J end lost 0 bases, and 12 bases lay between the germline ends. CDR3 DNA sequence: TGTGCCAGCAGCCAAGTTAGAGGGAGAACTAACTATGGCTACACCTTC. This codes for CASSQVRGRTNYGYTF.